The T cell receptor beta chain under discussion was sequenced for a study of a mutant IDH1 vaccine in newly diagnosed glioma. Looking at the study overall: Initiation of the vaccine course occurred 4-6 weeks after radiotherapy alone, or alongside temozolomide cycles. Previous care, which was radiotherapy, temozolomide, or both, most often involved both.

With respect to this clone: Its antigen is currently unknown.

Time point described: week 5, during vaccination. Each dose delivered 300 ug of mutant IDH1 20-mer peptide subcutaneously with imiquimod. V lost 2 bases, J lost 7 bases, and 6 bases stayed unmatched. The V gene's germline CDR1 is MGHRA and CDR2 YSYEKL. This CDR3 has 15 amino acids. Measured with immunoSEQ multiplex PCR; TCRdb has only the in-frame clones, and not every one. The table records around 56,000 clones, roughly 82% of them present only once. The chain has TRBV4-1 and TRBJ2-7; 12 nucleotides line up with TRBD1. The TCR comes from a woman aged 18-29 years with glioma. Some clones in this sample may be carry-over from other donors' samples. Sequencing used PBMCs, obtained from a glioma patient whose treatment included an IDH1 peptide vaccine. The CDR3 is CASSQKGQGAWEQYF. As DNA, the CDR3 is TGCGCCAGCAGCCAAAAGGGACAGGGGGCGTGGGAGCAGTACTTC.